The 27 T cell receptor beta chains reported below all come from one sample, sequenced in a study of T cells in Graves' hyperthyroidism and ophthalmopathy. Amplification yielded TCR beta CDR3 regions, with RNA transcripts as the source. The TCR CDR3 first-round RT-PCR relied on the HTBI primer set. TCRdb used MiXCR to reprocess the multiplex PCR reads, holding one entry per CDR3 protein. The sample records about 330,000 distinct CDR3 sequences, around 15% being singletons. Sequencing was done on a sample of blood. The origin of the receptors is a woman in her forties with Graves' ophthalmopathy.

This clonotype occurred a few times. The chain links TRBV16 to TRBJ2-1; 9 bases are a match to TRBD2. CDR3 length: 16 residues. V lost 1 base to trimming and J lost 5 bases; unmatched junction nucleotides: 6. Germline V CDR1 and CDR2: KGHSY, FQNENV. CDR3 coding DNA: TGTGCCAGCAGCCAATTACGGACTAGCGAAAACAATGAGCAGTTCTTC. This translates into CASSQLRTSENNEQFF.

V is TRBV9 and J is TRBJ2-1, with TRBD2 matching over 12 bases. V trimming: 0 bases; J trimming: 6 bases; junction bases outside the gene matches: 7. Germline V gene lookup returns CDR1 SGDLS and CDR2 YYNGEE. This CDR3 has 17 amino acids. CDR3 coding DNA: TGTGCCAGCAGCGTAGCTAGCGGGAGGGCCTGGCTCAATGAGCAGTTCTTC. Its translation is CASSVASGRAWLNEQFF.

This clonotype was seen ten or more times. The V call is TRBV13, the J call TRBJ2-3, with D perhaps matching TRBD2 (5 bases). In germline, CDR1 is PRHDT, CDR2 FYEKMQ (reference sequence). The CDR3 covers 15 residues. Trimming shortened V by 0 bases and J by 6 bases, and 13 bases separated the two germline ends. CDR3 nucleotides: TGTGCCAGCAGCTTAGGTGTCCCTAGCCGTGATACGCAGTATTTT. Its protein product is CASSLGVPSRDTQYF. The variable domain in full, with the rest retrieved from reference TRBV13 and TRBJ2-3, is AAGVIQSPRHLIKEKRETATLKCYPIPRHDTVYWYQQGPGQDPQFLISFYEKMQSDKGSIPDRFSAQQFSDYHSELNMSSLELGDSALYFCASSLGVPSRDTQYFGPGTRLTVL.

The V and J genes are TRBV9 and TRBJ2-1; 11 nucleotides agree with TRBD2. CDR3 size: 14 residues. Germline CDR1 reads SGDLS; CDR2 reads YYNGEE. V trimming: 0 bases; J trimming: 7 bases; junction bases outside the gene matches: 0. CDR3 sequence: CASSVVAGGNEQFF. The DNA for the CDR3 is TGTGCCAGCAGCGTAGTAGCGGGGGGGAATGAGCAGTTCTTC.

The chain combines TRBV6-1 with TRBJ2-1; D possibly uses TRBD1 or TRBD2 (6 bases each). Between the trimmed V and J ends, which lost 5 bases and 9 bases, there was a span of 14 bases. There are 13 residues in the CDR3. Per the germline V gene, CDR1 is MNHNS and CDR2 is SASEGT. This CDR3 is CASSPGAVGEQFF. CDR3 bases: TGTGCCAGCAGTCCGGGGGCGGTTGGTGAGCAGTTCTTC.

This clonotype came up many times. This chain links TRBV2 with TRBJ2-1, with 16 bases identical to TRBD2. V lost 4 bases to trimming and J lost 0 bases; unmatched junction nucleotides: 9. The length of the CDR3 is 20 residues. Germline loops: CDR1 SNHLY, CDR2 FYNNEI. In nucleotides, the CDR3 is TGTGCCAGCAGTGGGATCCCGGGACTAGCGGGAGGGAGCTCCTACAATGAGCAGTTCTTC. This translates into CASSGIPGLAGGSSYNEQFF.

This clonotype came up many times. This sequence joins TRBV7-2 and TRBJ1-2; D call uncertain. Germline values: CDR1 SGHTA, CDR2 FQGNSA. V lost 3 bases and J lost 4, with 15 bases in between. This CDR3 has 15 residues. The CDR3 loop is CASSLNTYPIYGYTF. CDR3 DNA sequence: TGTGCCAGCAGCTTGAATACCTACCCTATCTATGGCTACACCTTC.

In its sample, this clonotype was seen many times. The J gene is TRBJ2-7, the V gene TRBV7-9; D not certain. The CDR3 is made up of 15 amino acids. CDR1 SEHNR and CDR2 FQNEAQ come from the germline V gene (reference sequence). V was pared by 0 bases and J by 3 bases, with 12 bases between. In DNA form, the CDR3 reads TGTGCCAGCAGCTTAGCGCCGGCGAAATACTACGAGCAGTACTTC. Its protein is CASSLAPAKYYEQYF.

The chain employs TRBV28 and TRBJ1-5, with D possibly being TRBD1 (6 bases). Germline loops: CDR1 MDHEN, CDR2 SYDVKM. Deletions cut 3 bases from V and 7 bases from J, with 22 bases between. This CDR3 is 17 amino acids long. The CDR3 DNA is TGTGCCAGCAGTTTGTGGACAGAGGGCCTGATACAGCAGCCCCAGCATTTT. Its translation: CASSLWTEGLIQQPQHF.

The CDR3 loop reads CSARVLVVGGYEQYF. For the CDR3, the DNA is TGCAGTGCTAGGGTTCTTGTAGTGGGGGGGTACGAGCAGTACTTC. V and J are TRBV20-1 and TRBJ2-7; 7 nucleotides line up with TRBD2. The V and J ends lost 3 bases and 4 bases, in that order; junction bases with no gene match: 12. Germline lookup yields CDR1 DFQATT and CDR2 SNEGSKA (reference sequence). This CDR3 has 15 amino acids.

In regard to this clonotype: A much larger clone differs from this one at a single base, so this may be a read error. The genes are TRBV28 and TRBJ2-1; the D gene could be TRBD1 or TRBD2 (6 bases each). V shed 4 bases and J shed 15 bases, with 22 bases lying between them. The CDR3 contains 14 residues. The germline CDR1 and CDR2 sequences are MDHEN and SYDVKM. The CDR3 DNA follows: TGTGCCAGCAGTTCCTCCTCCGGGGGCTGGCGCAGGTTCTTC. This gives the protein CASSSSSGGWRRFF.

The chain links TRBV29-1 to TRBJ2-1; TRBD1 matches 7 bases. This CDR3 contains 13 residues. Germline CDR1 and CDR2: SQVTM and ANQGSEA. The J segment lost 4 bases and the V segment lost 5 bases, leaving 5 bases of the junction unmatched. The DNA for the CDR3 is TGCAGCGTTCCCGGACAGGTGTACAATGAGCAGTTCTTC. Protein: CSVPGQVYNEQFF.

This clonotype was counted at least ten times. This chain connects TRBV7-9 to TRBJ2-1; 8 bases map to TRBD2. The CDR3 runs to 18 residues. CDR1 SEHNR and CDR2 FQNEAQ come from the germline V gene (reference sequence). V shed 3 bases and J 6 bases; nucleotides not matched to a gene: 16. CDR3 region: CASSLRGASGTLANEQFF. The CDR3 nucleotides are TGTGCCAGCAGCTTGCGGGGGGCTTCCGGGACATTGGCCAATGAGCAGTTCTTC. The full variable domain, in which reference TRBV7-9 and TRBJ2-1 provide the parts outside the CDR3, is DTGVSQNPRHKITKRGQNVTFRCDPISEHNRLYWYRQTLGQGPEFLTYFQNEAQLEKSRLLSDRFSAERPKGSFSTLEIQRTEQGDSAMYLCASSLRGASGTLANEQFFGPGTRLTVL.

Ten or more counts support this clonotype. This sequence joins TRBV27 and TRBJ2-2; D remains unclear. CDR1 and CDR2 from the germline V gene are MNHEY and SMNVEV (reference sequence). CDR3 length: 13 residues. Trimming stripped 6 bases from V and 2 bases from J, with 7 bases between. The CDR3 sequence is CASRRRNTGELFF. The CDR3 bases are TGTGCCAGCAGGCGCAGAAACACCGGGGAGCTGTTTTTT.

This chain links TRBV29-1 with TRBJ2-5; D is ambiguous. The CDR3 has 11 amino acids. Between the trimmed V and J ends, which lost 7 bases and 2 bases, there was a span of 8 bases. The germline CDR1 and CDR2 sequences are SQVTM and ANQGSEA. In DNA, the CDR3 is TGCAGCGGAGCACTTCAAGAGACCCAGTACTTC. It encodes CSGALQETQYF.

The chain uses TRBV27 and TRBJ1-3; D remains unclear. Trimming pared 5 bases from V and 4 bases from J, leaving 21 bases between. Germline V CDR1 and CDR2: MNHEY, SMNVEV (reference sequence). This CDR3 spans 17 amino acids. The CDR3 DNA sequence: TGTGCCAGCAGTCCGTCGGGAGGTGGCCCGGGCGGAAACACCATATATTTT. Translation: CASSPSGGGPGGNTIYF.

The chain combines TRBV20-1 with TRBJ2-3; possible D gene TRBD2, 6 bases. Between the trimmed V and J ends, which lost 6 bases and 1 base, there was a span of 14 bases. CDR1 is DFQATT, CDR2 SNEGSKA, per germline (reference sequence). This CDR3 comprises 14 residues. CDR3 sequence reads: CSALGERGTDTQYF. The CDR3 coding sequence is TGCAGTGCCTTGGGGGAGCGGGGCACAGATACGCAGTATTTT.

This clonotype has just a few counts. CDR3 sequence (DNA): TGTGCCAGCAGCGTAGAGAGTAATCAGCCCCAGCATTTT. Translating gives CASSVESNQPQHF. This chain joins TRBV9 and TRBJ1-5; D ambiguous. The CDR3 length is 13 residues. Germline CDR1 is SGDLS and CDR2 is YYNGEE. V lost 0 bases to trimming and J lost 4 bases, with 5 bases between them.

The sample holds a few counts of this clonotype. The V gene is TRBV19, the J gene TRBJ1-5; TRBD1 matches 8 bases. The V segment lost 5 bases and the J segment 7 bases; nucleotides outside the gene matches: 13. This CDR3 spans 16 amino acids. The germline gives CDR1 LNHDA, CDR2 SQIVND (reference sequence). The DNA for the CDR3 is TGTGCCAGTAGTCCTTATTACGGACAGGGATGGCAGCCCCAGCATTTT. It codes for CASSPYYGQGWQPQHF. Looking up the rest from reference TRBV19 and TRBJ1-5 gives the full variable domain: DGGITQSPKYLFRKEGQNVTLSCEQNLNHDAMYWYRQDPGQGLRLIYYSQIVNDFQKGDIAEGYSVSREKKESFPLTVTSAQKNPTAFYLCASSPYYGQGWQPQHFGDGTRLSIL.

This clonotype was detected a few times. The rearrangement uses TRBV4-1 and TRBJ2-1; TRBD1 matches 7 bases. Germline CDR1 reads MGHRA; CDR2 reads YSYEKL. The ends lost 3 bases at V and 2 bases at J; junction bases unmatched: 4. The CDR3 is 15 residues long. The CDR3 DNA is TGCGCCAGCAGCCACCGGGACAGAACCTACAATGAGCAGTTCTTC. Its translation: CASSHRDRTYNEQFF.

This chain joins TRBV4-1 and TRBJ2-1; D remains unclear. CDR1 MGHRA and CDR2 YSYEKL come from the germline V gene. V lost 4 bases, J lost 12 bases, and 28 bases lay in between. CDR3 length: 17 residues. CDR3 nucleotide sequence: TGCGCCAGCAGCCTCGGACGAGACGGTACTCCCTTAAAAGGGCAGTTCTTC. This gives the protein CASSLGRDGTPLKGQFF.

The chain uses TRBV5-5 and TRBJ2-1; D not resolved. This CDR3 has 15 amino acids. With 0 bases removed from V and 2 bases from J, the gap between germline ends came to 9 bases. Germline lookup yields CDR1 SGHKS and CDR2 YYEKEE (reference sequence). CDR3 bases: TGTGCCAGCAGCTTGGGCCGATCCACCTACAATGAGCAGTTCTTC. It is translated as CASSLGRSTYNEQFF.

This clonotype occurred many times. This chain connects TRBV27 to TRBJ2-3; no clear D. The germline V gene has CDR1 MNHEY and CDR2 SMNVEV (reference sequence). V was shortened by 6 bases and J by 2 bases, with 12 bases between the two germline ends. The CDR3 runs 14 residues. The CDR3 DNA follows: TGTGCCAGCAGACTCGTCGAGGACACAGATACGCAGTATTTT. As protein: CASRLVEDTDTQYF.

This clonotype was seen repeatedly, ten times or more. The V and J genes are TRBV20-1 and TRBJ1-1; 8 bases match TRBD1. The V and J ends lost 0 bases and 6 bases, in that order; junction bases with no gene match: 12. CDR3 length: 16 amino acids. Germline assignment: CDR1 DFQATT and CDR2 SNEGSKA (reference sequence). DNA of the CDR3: TGCAGTGCTAGAGATAAACAGGGGGGACAATTTTCTGAAGCTTTCTTT. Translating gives CSARDKQGGQFSEAFF.

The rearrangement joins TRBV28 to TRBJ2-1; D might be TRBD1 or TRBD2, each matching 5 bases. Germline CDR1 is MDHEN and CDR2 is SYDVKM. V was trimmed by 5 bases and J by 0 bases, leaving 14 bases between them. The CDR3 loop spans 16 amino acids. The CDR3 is CASSPPGRFSYNEQFF. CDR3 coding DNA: TGTGCCAGCAGTCCCCCGGGGCGGTTCTCCTACAATGAGCAGTTCTTC.

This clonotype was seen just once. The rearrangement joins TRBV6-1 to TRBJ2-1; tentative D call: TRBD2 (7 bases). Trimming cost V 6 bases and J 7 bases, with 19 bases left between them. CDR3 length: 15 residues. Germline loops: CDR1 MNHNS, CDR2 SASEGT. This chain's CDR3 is CASSLGGHDYNEQFF. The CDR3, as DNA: TGTGCCAGCAGCTTGGGGGGGCACGACTATAATGAGCAGTTCTTC.

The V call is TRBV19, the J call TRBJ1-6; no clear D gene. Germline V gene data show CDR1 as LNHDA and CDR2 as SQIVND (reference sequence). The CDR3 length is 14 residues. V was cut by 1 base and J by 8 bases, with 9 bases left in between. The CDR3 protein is CASSIVRADSPLHF. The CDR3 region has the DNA TGTGCCAGTAGTATAGTCCGTGCGGATTCACCCCTCCACTTT.